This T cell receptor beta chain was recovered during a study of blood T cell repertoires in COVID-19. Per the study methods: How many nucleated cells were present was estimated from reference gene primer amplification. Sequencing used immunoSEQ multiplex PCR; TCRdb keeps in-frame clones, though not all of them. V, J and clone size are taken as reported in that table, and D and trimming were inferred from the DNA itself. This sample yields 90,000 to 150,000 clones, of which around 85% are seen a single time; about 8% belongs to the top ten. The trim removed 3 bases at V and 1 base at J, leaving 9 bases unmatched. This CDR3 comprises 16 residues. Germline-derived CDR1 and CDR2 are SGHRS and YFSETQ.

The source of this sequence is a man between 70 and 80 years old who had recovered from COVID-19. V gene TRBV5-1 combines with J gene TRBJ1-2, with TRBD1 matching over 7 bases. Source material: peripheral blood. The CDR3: CASSSPRGTDNYGYTF. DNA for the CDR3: TGCGCCAGCAGCTCACCGAGGGGGACAGATAACTATGGCTACACCTTC.